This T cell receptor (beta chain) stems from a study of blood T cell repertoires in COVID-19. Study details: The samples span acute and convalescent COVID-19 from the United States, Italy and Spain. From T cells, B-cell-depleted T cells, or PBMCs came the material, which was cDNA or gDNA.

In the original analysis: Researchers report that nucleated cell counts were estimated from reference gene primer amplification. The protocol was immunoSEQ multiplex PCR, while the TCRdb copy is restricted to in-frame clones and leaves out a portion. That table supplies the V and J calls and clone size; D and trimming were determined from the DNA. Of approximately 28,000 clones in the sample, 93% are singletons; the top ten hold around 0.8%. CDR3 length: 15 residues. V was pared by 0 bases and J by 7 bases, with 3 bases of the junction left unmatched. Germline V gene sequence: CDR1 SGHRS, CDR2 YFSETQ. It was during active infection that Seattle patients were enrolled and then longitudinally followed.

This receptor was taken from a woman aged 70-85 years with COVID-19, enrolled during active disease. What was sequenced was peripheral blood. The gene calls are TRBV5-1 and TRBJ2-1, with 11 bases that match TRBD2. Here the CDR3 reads CASSLDLAGGNEQFF. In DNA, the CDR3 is TGCGCCAGCAGCTTGGATCTAGCGGGAGGAAATGAGCAGTTCTTC. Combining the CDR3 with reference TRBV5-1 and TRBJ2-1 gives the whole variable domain KAGVTQTPRYLIKTRGQQVTLSCSPISGHRSVSWYQQTPGQGLQFLFEYFSETQRNKGNFPGRFSGRQFSNSRSEMNVSTLELGDSALYLCASSLDLAGGNEQFFGPGTRLTVL.